This TCR beta chain was found in a study of control samples from healthy donors and cancer patients. Germline CDR1 MNHEY, CDR2 SMNVEV (reference sequence). Trimming shortened V by 2 bases and J by 4 bases, and 8 bases separated the two germline ends. This CDR3 is built from 13 residues. The protocol was immunoSEQ multiplex PCR, while the TCRdb copy is restricted to in-frame clones and leaves out a portion. The sample carries 100,000 to 150,000 clones, about nine tenths recorded once. This chain uses TRBV27 with TRBJ1-1; D unclear. The TCR was taken from a young man in good health. The source material was blood. The CDR3 reads CASSLRAGTEAFF. CDR3 nucleotides: TGTGCCAGCAGTTTACGGGCTGGCACTGAAGCTTTCTTT.